A single sample gave rise to the 24 T cell receptor beta chains below, sequenced in a study of T cell responses to AZD1222 COVID-19 vaccine. TCRdb's table, derived via immunoSEQ multiplex PCR, lists solely in-frame clones and lacks some. This table has approximately 97,000 clones, roughly 83% appearing once. The source was peripheral blood, collected on day 0 of AZD1222 vaccination. The receptor source for this set is an adult in good health.

The rearrangement uses TRBV19 and TRBJ1-1; 9 nucleotides match TRBD1. Germline-derived CDR1 and CDR2 are LNHDA and SQIVND (reference sequence). Losses at the gene ends were 7 bases for V and 0 bases for J; bases not matched to a gene: 3. The CDR3 extends over 14 amino acids. The CDR3 DNA reads as TGTGCCAGTAAGAGGACAGGGGTGAACACTGAAGCTTTCTTT. As protein: CASKRTGVNTEAFF.

The genes are TRBV9 and TRBJ2-2; the match to TRBD2 covers 8 bases. V dropped 4 bases and J dropped 4; count of bases not matched to a gene: 6. The germline gives CDR1 SGDLS, CDR2 YYNGEE. The length of the CDR3 is 15 residues. This CDR3 is CASSYAGTSTGELFF. CDR3 nucleotide sequence: TGTGCCAGCAGCTACGCCGGGACTAGCACCGGGGAGCTGTTTTTT.

The J gene is TRBJ2-5, the V gene TRBV11-2, with TRBD2 identical over 10 bases. The CDR3 sequence is 16 residues long. The J segment lost 5 bases and the V segment lost 5 bases, leaving 11 bases of the junction unmatched. The germline V gene has CDR1 SGHAT and CDR2 FQNNGV. In nucleotides, the CDR3 is TGTGCCAGCAGCCTGATTGGCACTAGCGGGGTGGAGACCCAGTACTTC. Its protein product is CASSLIGTSGVETQYF.

V usage is TRBV19 and J usage is TRBJ2-5; D is ambiguous. Germline V gene data show CDR1 as LNHDA and CDR2 as SQIVND (reference sequence). The V and J ends lost 6 bases and 2 bases respectively, with 7 bases between them. This CDR3 is built from 12 residues. The CDR3 DNA follows: TGTGCCAGTAGCCCTCGTCAAGAGACCCAGTACTTC. It codes for CASSPRQETQYF.

The chain has TRBV24-1 and TRBJ1-2; D is perhaps TRBD1 (6 bases). The CDR3 runs to 17 residues. The germline V gene has CDR1 KGHDR and CDR2 SFDVKD. The V gene lost 3 bases and the J gene lost 6 bases, with 22 bases spanning the gap. CDR3: CATSDPQPPTGRDGYTF. The CDR3 bases are TGTGCCACCAGTGATCCCCAACCCCCCACAGGGAGGGATGGCTACACCTTC.

The chain has TRBV2 and TRBJ1-2; 8 bases are a match to TRBD1. The CDR3 runs 14 residues. The V gene's germline CDR1 is SNHLY and CDR2 FYNNEI. Germline trimming cut 6 bases from V and 8 bases from J; bases unmatched to any gene: 11. CDR3: CASRAGTGGLGYTF. For the CDR3, the DNA is TGTGCCAGCAGGGCAGGGACAGGCGGATTAGGCTACACCTTC.

The gene calls are TRBV7-9 and TRBJ2-3; D is unresolved. Germline values: CDR1 SEHNR, CDR2 FQNEAQ (reference sequence). Trimming removed 2 bases from V and 2 bases from J, with 5 bases in between. This CDR3 has 13 amino acids. In DNA form, the CDR3 reads TGTGCCAGCAGCTTACCGTCCACAGATACGCAGTATTTT. Translation: CASSLPSTDTQYF.

The chain joins TRBV6-4 to TRBJ1-2; 8 bases are a match to TRBD1. The CDR3 loop spans 15 amino acids. J lost 6 bases, V lost 3 bases, and 9 bases had no gene match. Germline V lookup: CDR1 MRHNA, CDR2 SNTAGT. CDR3 protein: CASSDPATGENGYTF. The CDR3 DNA is TGTGCCAGCAGTGATCCTGCGACAGGGGAGAATGGCTACACCTTC.

This clone was seen many times. This sequence joins TRBV3-1 (or the pseudogene TRBV3-2) and TRBJ1-1, with D hard to call. This CDR3 has 17 amino acids. CDR1 is LGHDT and CDR2 is YNNKEL in the germline V gene (reference sequence). V was cut by 4 bases and J by 0 bases, with 18 bases left in between. The CDR3 is CASSRGQVNPMNTEAFF. In DNA form, the CDR3 reads TGTGCCAGCAGCCGTGGGCAGGTGAATCCCATGAACACTGAAGCTTTCTTT.

The V and J genes are TRBV29-1 and TRBJ1-2, with D possibly matching TRBD1 (5 bases). This CDR3 comprises 15 residues. Germline CDR1 and CDR2: SQVTM and ANQGSEA. Trimming removed 3 bases from V and 5 bases from J, with 19 bases in between. CDR3 bases: TGCAGCGTTGATTCCCAGGGAAGATTAGGTTATGGCTACACCTTC. Residues: CSVDSQGRLGYGYTF.

This clone was counted between two and nine times. The chain has TRBV7-2 and TRBJ2-3; 8 nucleotides line up with TRBD1. This CDR3 region has 14 residues. Germline V gene lookup returns CDR1 SGHTA and CDR2 FQGNSA. V shed 4 bases and J 7 bases; nucleotides not matched to a gene: 7. The CDR3 spells CASSSGTGYYTQYF. The CDR3 nucleotides read TGTGCCAGCAGCTCCGGGACAGGCTATTATACGCAGTATTTT.

The chain carries TRBV7-2 and TRBJ2-3; D possibly corresponds to TRBD1 (5 bases). The germline CDR1 and CDR2 sequences are SGHTA and FQGNSA. V was trimmed by 5 bases and J by 11 bases, leaving 14 bases between them. There are 12 residues in the CDR3. CDR3 sequence reads: CASSPMGRRQYF. CDR3 DNA: TGTGCCAGCAGCCCCATGGGGCGAAGGCAGTATTTT.

V usage is TRBV28 and J usage is TRBJ2-5, with D uncertain. The ends were cut back, 5 bases at V and 5 bases at J, with 12 bases in the middle. From germline, CDR1 is MDHEN and CDR2 SYDVKM. The length of the CDR3 is 13 residues. CDR3 bases: TGTGCCAGCAGTCCCCTCATCACCGAGACCCAGTACTTC. Protein sequence: CASSPLITETQYF. The variable domain in full, with the rest retrieved from reference TRBV28 and TRBJ2-5, is DVKVTQSSRYLVKRTGEKVFLECVQDMDHENMFWYRQDPGLGLRLIYFSYDVKMKEKGDIPEGYSVSREKKERFSLILESASTNQTSMYLCASSPLITETQYFGPGTRLLVL.

The chain recombines TRBV19 with TRBJ1-4; TRBD1 agrees at 8 bases. This CDR3 has 14 amino acids. V lost 5 bases to trimming and J lost 8 bases; unmatched junction nucleotides: 7. Germline loops: CDR1 LNHDA, CDR2 SQIVND (reference sequence). In DNA form, the CDR3 reads TGTGCCAGTAGTTCGAACGGACAGGGCGAAAAACTGTTTTTT. It is translated as CASSSNGQGEKLFF.

The CDR3, as DNA: TGTGCCAGCAGCCAAGAAGACGGGGGCATGAACACTGAAGCTTTCTTT. This sequence encodes CASSQEDGGMNTEAFF. The chain carries TRBV4-2 and TRBJ1-1; tentative D call: TRBD1 (6 bases). This CDR3 is 16 amino acids long. Trimming left V 0 bases short and J 0 bases short, with 11 bases between. CDR1 LGHNA and CDR2 YNFKEQ come from the germline V gene.

The chain links TRBV24-1 to TRBJ1-2; D gene uncertain. V was cut by 3 bases and J by 3 bases, with 7 bases left in between. The CDR3 runs 13 residues. Germline CDR1 and CDR2: KGHDR and SFDVKD. CDR3 amino acids: CATSDPDDYGYTF. CDR3 DNA: TGTGCCACCAGTGATCCAGACGACTATGGCTACACCTTC.

The chain combines TRBV7-2 with TRBJ2-1, with 10 bases fitting TRBD2. This CDR3 contains 14 residues. Germline CDR1 SGHTA, CDR2 FQGNSA. J lost 8 bases, V lost 6 bases, and 7 bases had no gene match. For the CDR3, the DNA is TGTGCCAGCAGTTCTAGCGGGGGTCGTGATGAGCAGTTCTTC. Translating it yields CASSSSGGRDEQFF.

The V call is TRBV5-5, the J call TRBJ2-7; TRBD1 matches 7 bases. Per germline, CDR1 SGHKS and CDR2 YYEKEE (reference sequence). The CDR3 runs to 14 residues. V lost 5 bases, J lost 1 base, and 6 bases stayed unmatched. CDR3 region: CASRWDSSSYEQYV. The CDR3 bases are TGTGCCAGCAGGTGGGACAGTAGTTCCTACGAGCAGTACGTC.

This chain connects TRBV6-5 to TRBJ2-1, with D maybe TRBD2 (7 bases). From germline, CDR1 is MNHEY and CDR2 SVGAGI. V lost 10 bases to trimming and J lost 6 bases, with 22 bases between them. This CDR3 is 15 amino acids long. The CDR3 spells CATLGRGPHSNEQFF. DNA of the CDR3: TGTGCCACTCTGGGGCGGGGGCCCCATAGCAATGAGCAGTTCTTC.

The gene calls are TRBV3-1 (or the pseudogene TRBV3-2) and TRBJ2-2; possible D gene TRBD2, 5 bases. The CDR3 loop spans 15 amino acids. V shed 3 bases and J shed 3 bases, with 11 bases lying between them. CDR1 LGHDT and CDR2 YNNKEL come from the germline V gene (reference sequence). The CDR3 loop is CASSQGSRYTGELFF. The CDR3 bases are TGTGCCAGCAGCCAGGGGAGCAGATACACCGGGGAGCTGTTTTTT.

The gene calls are TRBV12-5 and TRBJ1-2; unclear D gene. CDR1 and CDR2 from the germline V gene are LGHNT and FRNRAP. With 0 bases removed from V and 0 bases from J, the gap between germline ends came to 14 bases. This CDR3 has 17 amino acids. CDR3 sequence: CASGLVLRVAANYGYTF. The CDR3 nucleotides are TGTGCTAGTGGTTTGGTACTTCGGGTTGCAGCTAACTATGGCTACACCTTC.

This rearrangement joins TRBV27 to TRBJ2-1; TRBD1 might be the D (5 bases). Germline V gives CDR1 MNHEY, CDR2 SMNVEV (reference sequence). The CDR3 covers 13 residues. Deletions cut 5 bases from V and 6 bases from J, with 11 bases between. CDR3: CASSAIRGNEQFF. The DNA of the CDR3 is TGTGCCAGCAGTGCCATAAGGGGCAATGAGCAGTTCTTC.

The J gene is TRBJ1-1, the V gene TRBV15, with D hard to call. The V end lost 0 bases, the J end lost 6 bases, and 11 bases lay between the germline ends. Germline V gene lookup returns CDR1 LNHNV and CDR2 YYDKDF (reference sequence). The CDR3 runs 14 residues. The DNA of the CDR3 is TGTGCCACCAGCAGAGATCTTATGGTTGCTGAAGCTTTCTTT. The encoded protein is CATSRDLMVAEAFF.

V is TRBV5-6 and J is TRBJ1-3, with a weak D call TRBD1 (5 bases). The length of the CDR3 is 16 residues. Trimming pared 0 bases from V and 9 bases from J, leaving 19 bases between. CDR1 is SGHDT and CDR2 is YYEEEE in the germline V gene. In DNA, the CDR3 is TGTGCCAGCAGCTTGGATGGCAGCCTCTGGAGGGGCACCATATATTTT. Translating it yields CASSLDGSLWRGTIYF.